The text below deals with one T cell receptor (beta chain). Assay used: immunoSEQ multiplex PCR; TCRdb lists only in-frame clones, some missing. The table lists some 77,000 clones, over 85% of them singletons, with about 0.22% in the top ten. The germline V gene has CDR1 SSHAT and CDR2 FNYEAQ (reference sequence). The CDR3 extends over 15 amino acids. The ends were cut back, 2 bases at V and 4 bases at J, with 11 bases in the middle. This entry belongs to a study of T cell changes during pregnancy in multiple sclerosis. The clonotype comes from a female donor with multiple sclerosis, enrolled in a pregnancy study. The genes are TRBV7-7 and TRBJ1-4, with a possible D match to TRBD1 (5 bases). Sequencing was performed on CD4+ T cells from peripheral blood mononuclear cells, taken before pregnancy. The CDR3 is CASSLNRGHNEKLFF. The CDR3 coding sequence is TGTGCCAGCAGCTTAAATCGAGGACATAATGAAAAACTGTTTTTT.